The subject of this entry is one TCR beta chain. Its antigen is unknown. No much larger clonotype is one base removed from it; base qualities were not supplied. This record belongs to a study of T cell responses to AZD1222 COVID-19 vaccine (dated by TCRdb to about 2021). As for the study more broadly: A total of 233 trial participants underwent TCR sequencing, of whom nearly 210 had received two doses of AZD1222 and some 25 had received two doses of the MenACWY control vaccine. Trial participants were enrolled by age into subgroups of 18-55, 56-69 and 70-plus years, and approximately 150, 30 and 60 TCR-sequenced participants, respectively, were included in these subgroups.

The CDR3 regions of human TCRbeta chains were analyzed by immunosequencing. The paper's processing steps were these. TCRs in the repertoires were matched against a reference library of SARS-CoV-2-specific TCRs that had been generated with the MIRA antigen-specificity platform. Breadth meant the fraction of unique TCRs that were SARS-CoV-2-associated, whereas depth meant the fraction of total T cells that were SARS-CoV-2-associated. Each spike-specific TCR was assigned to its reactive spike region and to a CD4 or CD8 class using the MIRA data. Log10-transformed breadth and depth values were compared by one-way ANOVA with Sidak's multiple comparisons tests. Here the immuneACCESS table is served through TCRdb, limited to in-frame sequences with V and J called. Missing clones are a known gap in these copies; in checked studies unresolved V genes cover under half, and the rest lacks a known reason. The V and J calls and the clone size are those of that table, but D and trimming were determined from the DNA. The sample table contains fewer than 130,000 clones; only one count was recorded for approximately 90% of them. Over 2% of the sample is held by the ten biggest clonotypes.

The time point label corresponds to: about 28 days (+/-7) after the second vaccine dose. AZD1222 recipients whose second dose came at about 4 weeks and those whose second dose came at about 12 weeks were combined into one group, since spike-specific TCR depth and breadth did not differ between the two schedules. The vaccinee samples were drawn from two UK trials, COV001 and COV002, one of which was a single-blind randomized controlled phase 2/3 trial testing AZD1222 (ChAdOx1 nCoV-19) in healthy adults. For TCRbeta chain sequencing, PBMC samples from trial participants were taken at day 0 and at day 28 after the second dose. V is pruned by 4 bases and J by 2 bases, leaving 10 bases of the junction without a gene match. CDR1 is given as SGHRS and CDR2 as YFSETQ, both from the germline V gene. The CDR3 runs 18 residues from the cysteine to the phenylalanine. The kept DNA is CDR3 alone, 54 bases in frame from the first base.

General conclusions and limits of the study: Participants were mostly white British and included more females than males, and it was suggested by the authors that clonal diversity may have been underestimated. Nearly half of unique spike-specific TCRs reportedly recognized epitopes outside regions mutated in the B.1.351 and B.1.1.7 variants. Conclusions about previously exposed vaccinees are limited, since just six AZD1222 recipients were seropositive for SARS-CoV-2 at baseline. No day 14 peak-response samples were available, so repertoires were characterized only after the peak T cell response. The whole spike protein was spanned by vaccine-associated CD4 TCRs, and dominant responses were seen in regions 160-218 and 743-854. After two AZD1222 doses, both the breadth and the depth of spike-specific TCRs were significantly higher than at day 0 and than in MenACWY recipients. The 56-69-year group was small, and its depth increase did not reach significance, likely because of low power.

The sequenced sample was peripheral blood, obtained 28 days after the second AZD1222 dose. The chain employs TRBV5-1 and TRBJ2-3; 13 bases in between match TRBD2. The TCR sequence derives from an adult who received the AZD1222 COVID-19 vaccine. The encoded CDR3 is CASSRIWTSGGLTDTQYF. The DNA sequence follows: TGCGCCAGCAGCCGAATCTGGACTAGCGGGGGTCTCACAGATACGCAGTATTTT.